The next 29 T cell receptor beta chains were all read from a single sample in a study of control samples from healthy donors and cancer patients. The repertoire was sequenced with immunoSEQ multiplex PCR; TCRdb's copy has only in-frame clones and lacks some. The profile covers approximately 170,000 clones, with 90% appearing a single time and about 1.4% taken by the ten largest. The specimen was blood. All receptors come from a woman in her fifties or sixties in good health.

The genes are TRBV24-1 and TRBJ1-1; 8 nucleotides agree with TRBD1. The CDR3 is made up of 15 amino acids. Germline CDR1 reads KGHDR; CDR2 reads SFDVKD. J gave up 5 bases and V 2 bases, and 6 bases lay outside the gene matches. The CDR3 bases are TGTGCCACCAGTGATTCAACAGGGGGGGGAACTGAAGCTTTCTTT. It encodes CATSDSTGGGTEAFF.

This clone showed up just a few times. The CDR3, as DNA: TGTGCCACCAGCATCGGGACACTTAATGAAAAACTGTTTTTT. Translating gives CATSIGTLNEKLFF. The rearrangement uses TRBV15 and TRBJ1-4; D possibly corresponds to TRBD1 (6 bases). V lost 4 bases and J lost 4, with 10 bases in between. Germline CDR1 is LNHNV and CDR2 is YYDKDF (reference sequence). The CDR3 extends over 14 amino acids.

Written as DNA, the CDR3 is TGTGCCAGCTCACCCAAGGGCAACTCTGGAAACACCATATATTTT. Translated: CASSPKGNSGNTIYF. The chain carries TRBV18 and TRBJ1-3; no firm D call. Trimming pared 3 bases from V and 0 bases from J, leaving 9 bases between. Germline CDR1 reads KGHSH; CDR2 reads LQKENI. This CDR3 has 15 residues.

There are many counts of this clone. The rearrangement uses TRBV4-3 and TRBJ1-5, with TRBD1 matching 7 bases. V lost 4 bases and J lost 4; bases outside the gene matches: 7. CDR3 size: 15 residues. Germline V gene sequence: CDR1 LGHNA, CDR2 YSLEER. CDR3 bases: TGCGCCAGCAGCCCTGACTACAGGGGAAATCAGCCCCAGCATTTT. Protein: CASSPDYRGNQPQHF.

V and J are TRBV9 and TRBJ1-1, with TRBD1 identical over 7 bases. Germline CDR1 is SGDLS and CDR2 is YYNGEE. Losses at the gene ends were 3 bases for V and 5 bases for J; bases not matched to a gene: 4. The CDR3 covers 13 residues. The CDR3 DNA is TGTGCCAGCAGCGAAGACAGGGTGACTGAAGCTTTCTTT. This sequence encodes CASSEDRVTEAFF.

The J gene is TRBJ2-2, the V gene TRBV7-2; 9 bases are a match to TRBD2. Germline V gives CDR1 SGHTA, CDR2 FQGNSA. The CDR3 contains 15 residues. With 6 bases clipped from V and 6 bases from J, the junction kept 8 bases outside the gene matches. This chain's CDR3 is CASRSVGGGAGELFF. Written as DNA, the CDR3 is TGTGCCAGCAGATCCGTGGGCGGGGGGGCCGGGGAGCTGTTTTTT. The full variable domain, with the rest looked up from reference TRBV7-2 and TRBJ2-2, is GAGVSQSPSNKVTEKGKDVELRCDPISGHTALYWYRQSLGQGLEFLIYFQGNSAPDKSGLPSDRFSAERTGGSVSTLTIQRTQQEDSAVYLCASRSVGGGAGELFFGEGSRLTVL.

This clone was seen only once. The J gene is TRBJ2-6, the V gene TRBV9, with a possible D match to TRBD1 (6 bases). Trimming cost V 0 bases and J 4 bases, with 14 bases left between them. Per the germline V gene, CDR1 is SGDLS and CDR2 is YYNGEE. CDR3 length: 17 amino acids. This CDR3 reads CASSVGDMGAGANVLTF. CDR3 coding DNA: TGTGCCAGCAGCGTAGGGGATATGGGGGCAGGGGCCAACGTCCTGACTTTC.

This chain links TRBV6-6 with TRBJ1-5; tentatively, D is TRBD1 (5 bases). The CDR3 has 13 amino acids. Germline CDR1 reads MNHNY; CDR2 reads SVGAGI (reference sequence). With 0 bases removed from V and 11 bases from J, the gap between germline ends came to 11 bases. DNA of the CDR3: TGTGCCAGCAGTTACTCGGGACGCCAAGCCCAGCATTTT. Its protein product is CASSYSGRQAQHF.

This clone was picked up a small number of times. The V call is TRBV14, the J call TRBJ2-3, with TRBD2 identical over 8 bases. V trimming: 2 bases; J trimming: 3 bases; junction bases outside the gene matches: 7. Germline loops: CDR1 SGHDN, CDR2 FVKESK. The CDR3 runs to 16 residues. The DNA of the CDR3 is TGTGCCAGCAGCCAACTCGGGAGGGGAGATACAGATACGCAGTATTTT. Amino acids: CASSQLGRGDTDTQYF.

The chain has TRBV24-1 and TRBJ1-2; no clear D. Trimming cost V 3 bases and J 8 bases, with 15 bases left between them. Per germline, CDR1 KGHDR and CDR2 SFDVKD. The CDR3 totals 14 residues. CDR3 residues: CATSDLPRGRGYTF. The CDR3 nucleotides read TGTGCCACCAGTGATCTCCCCCGGGGTCGGGGCTACACCTTC.

The chain couples TRBV7-9 to TRBJ1-4; 8 bases line up with TRBD1. V gave up 4 bases and J gave up 5 bases; unmatched junction bases: 15. Germline-derived CDR1 and CDR2 are SEHNR and FQNEAQ (reference sequence). This CDR3 is 18 amino acids long. CDR3 loop: CASSSTGAREIKNEKLFF. Written as DNA, the CDR3 is TGTGCCAGCAGCTCGACAGGGGCGAGGGAGATAAAAAATGAAAAACTGTTTTTT.

V and J are TRBV12-2 and TRBJ2-7. TRBV12-2 is listed as a pseudogene. The CDR3 contains 16 residues. The CDR3 reads CASRVSIGATPYEQYF. The CDR3 DNA reads as TGTGCAAGTCGCGTTAGTATCGGGGCAACGCCCTACGAGCAGTACTTC.

This clone showed up just a few times. The V gene is TRBV28, the J gene TRBJ1-3, with a possible D match to TRBD1 (6 bases). The CDR3 is 16 amino acids. The V and J ends lost 9 bases and 4 bases respectively, with 22 bases between them. Germline V CDR1 and CDR2: MDHEN, SYDVKM. The CDR3 nucleotides are TGTGCCAGTTTGGCGAACAGGGTTCTCTCCGGAAACACCATATATTTT. Residues: CASLANRVLSGNTIYF.

The chain combines TRBV4-2 with TRBJ1-4; D not certain. This CDR3 has 16 amino acids. Trimming left V 2 bases short and J 1 base short, with 11 bases between. Germline lookup yields CDR1 LGHNA and CDR2 YNFKEQ. The CDR3 is CASSQRQTITNEKLFF. The CDR3 nucleotides read TGTGCCAGCAGCCAAAGGCAGACAATAACTAATGAAAAACTGTTTTTT.

This chain links TRBV4-3 with TRBJ1-4; D gene uncertain. Germline V lookup: CDR1 LGHNA, CDR2 YSLEER. CDR3 length: 14 residues. V gave up 5 bases and J gave up 6 bases, with 13 bases separating them. CDR3 residues: CASSERIGDEKLFF. The CDR3 nucleotides are TGCGCCAGCAGCGAAAGAATTGGCGATGAAAAACTGTTTTTT.

This chain uses TRBV11-2 with TRBJ1-2; TRBD1 matches 7 bases. Germline assignment: CDR1 SGHAT and CDR2 FQNNGV. The CDR3 extends over 13 amino acids. The V gene end was trimmed by 5 bases and the J gene end by 6 bases; junction bases not matched to a gene: 6. The CDR3 loop reads CASSRDRVDGYTF. CDR3 nucleotide sequence: TGTGCCAGCAGCCGCGACAGGGTGGATGGCTACACCTTC.

Only one count was recorded for this clone. The CDR3: CATSRDWGTVYTF. The CDR3 region has the DNA TGTGCCACCAGCAGAGATTGGGGGACAGTCTACACCTTC. The V gene is TRBV15, the J gene TRBJ1-2; 7 bases line up with TRBD1. Germline V CDR1 and CDR2: LNHNV, YYDKDF (reference sequence). With 0 bases clipped from V and 10 bases from J, the junction kept 5 bases outside the gene matches. CDR3 size: 13 residues. Full variable domain (outside the CDR3, taken from reference TRBV15 and TRBJ1-2): DAMVIQNPRYQVTQFGKPVTLSCSQTLNHNVMYWYQQKSSQAPKLLFHYYDKDFNNEADTPDNFQSRRPNTSFCFLDIRSPGLGDTAMYLCATSRDWGTVYTFGSGTRLTVV.

The sample holds one count of this clone. The chain uses TRBV5-1 and TRBJ2-5; D gene uncertain. The germline V gene has CDR1 SGHRS and CDR2 YFSETQ. The V gene lost 0 bases and the J gene lost 2 bases, with 5 bases spanning the gap. The CDR3 sequence is 13 residues long. CDR3 protein: CASSLVQQETQYF. The CDR3 DNA follows: TGCGCCAGCAGCTTGGTACAGCAAGAGACCCAGTACTTC.

The chain employs TRBV7-3 and TRBJ1-1, with TRBD1 matching 7 bases. This CDR3 comprises 14 residues. After removal of 3 bases from V and 1 base from J, the junction contained 2 bases not matched to a gene. Germline loops: CDR1 SGHTA, CDR2 FQGTGA. The CDR3 region is CASSLGQPNTEAFF. DNA of the CDR3: TGTGCCAGCAGCTTGGGACAGCCGAACACTGAAGCTTTCTTT.

V usage is TRBV5-1 and J usage is TRBJ1-1; D is ambiguous. This CDR3 comprises 13 residues. The V end was cut by 2 bases, the J end by 0 bases, with 5 bases between. Germline V gene data show CDR1 as SGHRS and CDR2 as YFSETQ. CDR3 coding DNA: TGCGCCAGCAGCTTACTTGTGAACACTGAAGCTTTCTTT. Translating it yields CASSLLVNTEAFF.

The chain is built from TRBV9 and TRBJ1-3, with no clear D. CDR3 size: 17 residues. Germline V lookup: CDR1 SGDLS, CDR2 YYNGEE. V lost 0 bases and J lost 2, with 15 bases in between. Here the CDR3 DNA reads TGTGCCAGCAGCGTAGGAAGTACCCGGGAGGCTGGAAACACCATATATTTT. This encodes CASSVGSTREAGNTIYF. The full variable domain, completed using reference TRBV9 and TRBJ1-3, is DSGVTQTPKHLITATGQRVTLRCSPRSGDLSVYWYQQSLDQGLQFLIQYYNGEERAKGNILERFSAQQFPDLHSELNLSSLELGDSALYFCASSVGSTREAGNTIYFGEGSWLTVV.

This chain joins TRBV6-1 and TRBJ1-4, with a tentative D call TRBD1 (6 bases). Per germline, CDR1 MNHNS and CDR2 SASEGT. V dropped 2 bases and J dropped 1 base, with 14 bases sitting between them. CDR3 size: 17 residues. CDR3 sequence reads: CASSERGAGRTNEKLFF. For the CDR3, the DNA is TGTGCCAGCAGTGAAAGGGGGGCAGGGAGAACTAATGAAAAACTGTTTTTT.

V gene TRBV10-3 combines with J gene TRBJ1-1, with D possibly matching TRBD1 (6 bases). Germline lookup yields CDR1 ENHRY and CDR2 SYGVKD. The length of the CDR3 is 13 residues. Between the trimmed V and J ends, which lost 6 bases and 7 bases, there was a span of 15 bases. CDR3 sequence reads: CAIRGGPGGEAFF. In DNA, the CDR3 is TGTGCCATCAGAGGGGGGCCCGGGGGTGAAGCTTTCTTT.

The table lists this clone with a few counts. CDR3 bases: TGTGCCAGCAGTGGGACAGGGAATTCACCCCTCCACTTT. It encodes CASSGTGNSPLHF. V usage is TRBV2 and J usage is TRBJ1-6; 8 nucleotides match TRBD1. The junction had 0 bases not matched to a gene; V was cut back by 4 bases and J by 7 bases. CDR1 is SNHLY and CDR2 is FYNNEI in the germline V gene. There are 13 residues in the CDR3.

The rearrangement links TRBV27 to TRBJ2-1; TRBD1 matches at 7 bases. This CDR3 region has 13 residues. Unmatched junction bases numbered 8, after V lost 6 bases and J lost 9 bases. The germline V gene encodes CDR1 MNHEY and CDR2 SMNVEV (reference sequence). The CDR3 loop is CASRQGEVGEQFF. Here the CDR3 DNA reads TGTGCCAGCAGGCAGGGGGAAGTAGGTGAGCAGTTCTTC.

The V call is TRBV28, the J call TRBJ1-2, with D tentatively TRBD1 (5 bases). Germline V gene data show CDR1 as MDHEN and CDR2 as SYDVKM. Trimming stripped 2 bases from V and 4 bases from J, with 11 bases between. CDR3 length: 14 residues. This chain's CDR3 is CASSLGAGSYGYTF. The DNA for the CDR3 is TGTGCCAGCAGTTTAGGGGCAGGGAGCTATGGCTACACCTTC.

The genes are TRBV7-2 and TRBJ2-5; the match to TRBD2 covers 8 bases. The junction had 16 bases not matched to a gene; V was cut back by 5 bases and J by 5 bases. The CDR3 is made up of 17 amino acids. Germline values: CDR1 SGHTA, CDR2 FQGNSA. CDR3 bases: TGTGCCAGCAGCCTTAGTCCCGGGACTAGGCGCTTTGAGACCCAGTACTTC. The encoded protein is CASSLSPGTRRFETQYF. The full variable domain, with the rest looked up from reference TRBV7-2 and TRBJ2-5, is GAGVSQSPSNKVTEKGKDVELRCDPISGHTALYWYRQSLGQGLEFLIYFQGNSAPDKSGLPSDRFSAERTGGSVSTLTIQRTQQEDSAVYLCASSLSPGTRRFETQYFGPGTRLLVL.

V and J are TRBV5-4 and TRBJ1-4; the match to TRBD1 covers 9 bases. CDR1 is SGHNT, CDR2 YYREEE, per germline (reference sequence). V lost 4 bases and J lost 7; bases outside the gene matches: 11. The CDR3 is 16 residues long. For the CDR3, the DNA is TGTGCCAGCAGCCCCGGGACAGGGAGGCCCGTTGAAAAACTGTTTTTT. Protein sequence: CASSPGTGRPVEKLFF.

V and J are TRBV2 and TRBJ1-4; D is unclear. Trimming shortened V by 5 bases and J by 12 bases, and 10 bases separated the two germline ends. The CDR3 extends over 11 amino acids. Per germline, CDR1 SNHLY and CDR2 FYNNEI. The CDR3, as DNA: TGTGCCAGCAGTCTCCTACCGGAACTGTTTTTT. Protein product: CASSLLPELFF.